These T cell receptor beta chains were read from a single sample in a study of blood T cell repertoires in COVID-19. Repertoires were generated with immunoSEQ multiplex PCR, while TCRdb's copy carries only in-frame clones and drops some. The sample records about 270,000 clones, approximately 85% being singletons. Sequencing was done on a sample of PBMCs or T cells enriched from blood (not recorded which). The receptors derive from a woman between 45 and 60 years old with acute COVID-19. Each CDR3 is given with its conserved first and last residue. D genes are given only for firm matches. A row's size may be missing; if present it is once, few, many or a size class.

j_call: TRBJ2-5; v_call: TRBV30; d_call: TRBD2; clone_size: .; cdr3_aa: CAWSVLAGTTPGETQYF; cdr3_nt: TGTGCCTGGAGTGTATTAGCGGGGACCACTCCAGGGGAGACCCAGTACTTC
j_call: TRBJ1-6; v_call: TRBV27; d_call: .; clone_size: .; cdr3_aa: CASSLMSDSNSPLHF; cdr3_nt: TGTGCCAGCAGTTTAATGTCGGACAGCAATTCACCCCTCCACTTT
j_call: TRBJ1-1; v_call: TRBV5-1; d_call: .; clone_size: .; cdr3_aa: CASSLGADTYTEAFF; cdr3_nt: TGCGCCAGCAGCTTGGGGGCCGACACCTACACTGAAGCTTTCTTT
j_call: TRBJ1-1; v_call: TRBV18; d_call: .; clone_size: once; cdr3_aa: CASSPSGVVNTEAFF; cdr3_nt: TGTGCCAGCTCACCCTCAGGGGTTGTGAACACTGAAGCTTTCTTT
j_call: TRBJ1-5; v_call: TRBV9; d_call: .; clone_size: .; cdr3_aa: CASSAQGISNQPQHF; cdr3_nt: TGTGCCAGCAGCGCTCAGGGGATTAGCAATCAGCCCCAGCATTTT
j_call: TRBJ2-2; v_call: TRBV3-1/TRBV3-2; d_call: .; clone_size: once; cdr3_aa: CASSQVLLQEENTGELFF; cdr3_nt: TGTGCCAGCAGCCAAGTATTGCTGCAGGAGGAGAACACCGGGGAGCTGTTTTTT
j_call: TRBJ1-1; v_call: TRBV19; d_call: TRBD1; clone_size: .; cdr3_aa: CASSIGTGVLNTEAFF; cdr3_nt: TGTGCCAGTAGTATAGGGACAGGGGTCCTTAACACTGAAGCTTTCTTT
j_call: TRBJ1-1; v_call: TRBV19; d_call: TRBD1; clone_size: .; cdr3_aa: CASSFRTGSTEAFF; cdr3_nt: TGTGCCAGTAGTTTCCGGACAGGGAGCACTGAAGCTTTCTTT
j_call: TRBJ2-7; v_call: TRBV19; d_call: TRBD1; clone_size: .; cdr3_aa: CASNTDRGYEQYF; cdr3_nt: TGTGCCAGTAACACGGACAGGGGCTACGAGCAGTACTTC
j_call: TRBJ1-5; v_call: TRBV11-2; d_call: .; clone_size: .; cdr3_aa: CASSLSSTLNQPQHF; cdr3_nt: TGTGCCAGCAGCTTATCCTCCACTCTCAATCAGCCCCAGCATTTT
j_call: TRBJ2-3; v_call: TRBV18; d_call: TRBD2; clone_size: .; cdr3_aa: CASSPLAGGFLTDTQYF; cdr3_nt: TGTGCCAGCTCACCACTAGCGGGGGGATTCCTCACAGATACGCAGTATTTT
j_call: TRBJ2-7; v_call: TRBV7-9; d_call: TRBD2; clone_size: many; cdr3_aa: CASSSGPGGYEQYF; cdr3_nt: TGTGCCAGCAGCTCGGGACCCGGGGGGTACGAGCAGTACTTC
j_call: TRBJ1-2; v_call: TRBV2; d_call: .; clone_size: .; cdr3_aa: CASRELQGTYYGYTF; cdr3_nt: TGTGCCAGCAGAGAACTTCAGGGGACATACTATGGCTACACCTTC
j_call: TRBJ1-2; v_call: TRBV7-2; d_call: TRBD1; clone_size: .; cdr3_aa: CASSLGLQGDGYTF; cdr3_nt: TGTGCCAGCAGCTTAGGATTACAGGGGGATGGCTACACCTTC